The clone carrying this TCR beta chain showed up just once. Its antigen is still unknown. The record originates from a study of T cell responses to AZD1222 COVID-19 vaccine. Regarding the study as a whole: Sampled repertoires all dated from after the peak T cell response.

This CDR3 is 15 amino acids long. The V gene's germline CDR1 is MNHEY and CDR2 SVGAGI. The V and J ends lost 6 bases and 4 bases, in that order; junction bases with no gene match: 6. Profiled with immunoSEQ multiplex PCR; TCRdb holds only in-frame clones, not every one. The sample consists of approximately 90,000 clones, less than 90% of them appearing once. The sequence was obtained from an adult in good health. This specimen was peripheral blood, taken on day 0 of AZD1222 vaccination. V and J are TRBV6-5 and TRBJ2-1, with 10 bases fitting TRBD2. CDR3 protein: CASRFTSGDYNEQFF. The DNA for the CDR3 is TGTGCCAGCAGATTTACTAGCGGGGATTACAATGAGCAGTTCTTC.